This T cell receptor beta chain was observed in a study of CD8+ T cells in alopecia areata. The CDR3 is 14 amino acids. Germline CDR1 and CDR2: SGHAT and FQDESV (reference sequence). Trimming shortened V by 5 bases and J by 2 bases, and 12 bases separated the two germline ends. In alopecia areata patients, both lesional scalp punch biopsies and peripheral blood were collected. Findings and caveats of the study: Unlike in mice, where it was clearer, TCR sharing across patients was less clear, possibly HLA-related.

In regard to this clone: Antigen: not known.

Reverse transcription of extracted RNA yielded cDNA, which provided the sequencing template. Clones were sequenced by immunoSEQ multiplex PCR, and TCRdb holds only the in-frame ones, with some missing. The sample holds 150,000 to 200,000 clones, around 63% seen once. The sequencing used CD4+ T cells sorted from blood, collected at week 0. This chain uses TRBV11-1 with TRBJ2-5; weak D call: TRBD1 (6 bases). The source is a human donor with alopecia areata. CDR3 in amino acids: CASSLHREQETQYF. CDR3 nucleotides: TGTGCCAGCAGCCTTCACAGGGAACAAGAGACCCAGTACTTC.